The next 9 T cell receptor beta chains were all read from a single sample in a study of blood T cell repertoires in COVID-19. Sequenced by immunoSEQ multiplex PCR; TCRdb stores in-frame clones only, minus some. In the table there are some 300,000 clones, around nine tenths of which are singletons. Sequenced input: PBMCs or T cells enriched from blood (not recorded which). Receptor source: a woman between 50 and 59 years old who had been exposed to COVID-19.

This chain uses TRBV18 with TRBJ1-1; no clear D. CDR3 length equals 14 residues. With 3 bases removed from V and 1 base from J, the gap between germline ends came to 9 bases. Germline V lookup: CDR1 KGHSH, CDR2 LQKENI. The CDR3, as DNA: TGTGCCAGCTCACCCGGGAGAGCGAACACTGAAGCTTTCTTT. Protein sequence: CASSPGRANTEAFF.

V usage is TRBV7-2 and J usage is TRBJ2-7; 8 bases align to TRBD2. The germline V gene has CDR1 SGHTA and CDR2 FQGNSA. The J segment lost 3 bases and the V segment lost 3 bases, leaving 10 bases of the junction unmatched. This CDR3 contains 16 residues. The CDR3 nucleotides are TGTGCCAGCAGCTTCGGCTTTGGTCGGGGGGGCTACGAGCAGTACTTC. This translates into CASSFGFGRGGYEQYF.

This CDR3 reads CASSQGGVGAYEQYF. For the CDR3, the DNA is TGTGCCAGCAGCCAAGGTGGGGTAGGGGCCTACGAGCAGTACTTC. V gene TRBV14 combines with J gene TRBJ2-7; D may be TRBD1 (5 bases). CDR1 and CDR2 (germline): SGHDN, FVKESK. Trimming shortened V by 1 base and J by 2 bases, and 12 bases separated the two germline ends. This CDR3 has 15 residues.

The chain carries TRBV5-4 and TRBJ2-5; 11 nucleotides align to TRBD1. CDR3 size: 16 residues. The V and J ends lost 3 bases and 2 bases, in that order; junction bases with no gene match: 6. The germline V gene has CDR1 SGHNT and CDR2 YYREEE (reference sequence). This CDR3 reads CASSSGTGGRQETQYF. In nucleotides, the CDR3 is TGTGCCAGCAGCTCAGGGACAGGGGGACGACAAGAGACCCAGTACTTC.

The CDR3 loop is CASATPQGNTQYF. CDR3 in DNA: TGTGCCAGCGCGACCCCCCAGGGGAATACGCAGTATTTT. The J gene is TRBJ2-3, the V gene TRBV21-1; the D segment call TRBD1 is taken from the table without a DNA check. TRBV21-1 is noted as a pseudogene. This CDR3 is built from 13 residues.

The chain has TRBV7-2 and TRBJ1-5; weak D call: TRBD1 (6 bases). Germline CDR1 is SGHTA and CDR2 is FQGNSA. With 5 bases removed from V and 6 bases from J, the gap between germline ends came to 20 bases. CDR3 length equals 16 residues. CDR3 residues: CASSNRGGVFVQPQHF. DNA of the CDR3: TGTGCCAGCAGCAACCGCGGGGGCGTATTCGTTCAGCCCCAGCATTTT. The complete variable domain, with remaining parts taken from reference TRBV7-2 and TRBJ1-5, reads GAGVSQSPSNKVTEKGKDVELRCDPISGHTALYWYRQSLGQGLEFLIYFQGNSAPDKSGLPSDRFSAERTGGSVSTLTIQRTQQEDSAVYLCASSNRGGVFVQPQHFGDGTRLSIL.

V usage is TRBV4-2 and J usage is TRBJ2-2, with a possible D match to TRBD1 (5 bases). Trimming cost V 0 bases and J 5 bases, with 7 bases left between them. The CDR3 covers 14 residues. Per the germline V gene, CDR1 is LGHNA and CDR2 is YNFKEQ. The CDR3 loop reads CASSQDRTTGELFF. The CDR3 DNA sequence: TGTGCCAGCAGCCAAGATAGGACAACCGGGGAGCTGTTTTTT.

The V call is TRBV10-3, the J call TRBJ1-1; tentative D call: TRBD1 (5 bases). This CDR3 is 15 amino acids long. V lost 6 bases and J 1 base, leaving 15 bases between the germline ends. Per germline, CDR1 ENHRY and CDR2 SYGVKD. The CDR3 spells CAIRQTENTNTEAFF. Written as DNA, the CDR3 is TGTGCCATCAGGCAGACAGAAAACACGAACACTGAAGCTTTCTTT.

V and J are TRBV6-5 and TRBJ2-3, with a possible D match to TRBD2 (5 bases). The CDR3 loop spans 15 amino acids. The V and J ends lost 7 bases and 8 bases respectively, with 22 bases between them. From germline, CDR1 is MNHEY and CDR2 SVGAGI. CDR3: CASTRSGAGMSTQYF. In DNA, the CDR3 is TGTGCCAGCACTAGAAGCGGAGCCGGGATGAGTACGCAGTATTTT.